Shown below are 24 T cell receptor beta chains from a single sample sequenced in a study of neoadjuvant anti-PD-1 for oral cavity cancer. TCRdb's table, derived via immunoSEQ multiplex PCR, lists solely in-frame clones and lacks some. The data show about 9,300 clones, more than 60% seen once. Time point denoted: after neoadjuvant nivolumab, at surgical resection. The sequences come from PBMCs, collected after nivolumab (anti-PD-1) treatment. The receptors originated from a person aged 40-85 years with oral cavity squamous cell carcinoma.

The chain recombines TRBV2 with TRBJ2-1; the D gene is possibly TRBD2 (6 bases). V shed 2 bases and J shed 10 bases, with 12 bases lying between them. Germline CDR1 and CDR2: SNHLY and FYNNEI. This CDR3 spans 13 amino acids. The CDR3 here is CASSETLAGEQFF. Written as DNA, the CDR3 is TGTGCCAGCAGTGAAACCCTTGCGGGAGAGCAGTTCTTC.

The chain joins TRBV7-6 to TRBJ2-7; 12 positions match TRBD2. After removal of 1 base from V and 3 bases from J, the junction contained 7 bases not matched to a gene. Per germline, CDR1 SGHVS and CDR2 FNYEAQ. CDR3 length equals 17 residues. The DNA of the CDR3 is TGTGCCAGCAGCTTAGGGACTAGCGGGGCGTCTAGCTACGAGCAGTACTTC. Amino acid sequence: CASSLGTSGASSYEQYF.

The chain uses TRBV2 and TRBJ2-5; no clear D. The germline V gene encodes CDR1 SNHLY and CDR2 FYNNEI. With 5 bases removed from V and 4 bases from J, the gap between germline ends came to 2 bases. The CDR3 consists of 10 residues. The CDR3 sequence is CASSRETQYF. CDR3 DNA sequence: TGTGCCAGCAGTAGAGAGACCCAGTACTTC. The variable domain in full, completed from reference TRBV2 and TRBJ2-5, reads EPEVTQTPSHQVTQMGQEVILRCVPISNHLYFYWYRQILGQKVEFLVSFYNNEISEKSEIFDDQFSVERPDGSNFTLKIRSTKLEDSAMYFCASSRETQYFGPGTRLLVL.

The CDR3 bases are TGTGCCAGCAGTTTAATTCTGGCAGGGGTAAGCAATCAGCCCCAGCATTTT. It encodes CASSLILAGVSNQPQHF. This chain connects TRBV28 to TRBJ1-5, with a tentative D call TRBD1 (6 bases). The CDR3 is made up of 17 amino acids. Germline lookup yields CDR1 MDHEN and CDR2 SYDVKM. Trimming removed 2 bases from V and 1 base from J, with 15 bases in between.

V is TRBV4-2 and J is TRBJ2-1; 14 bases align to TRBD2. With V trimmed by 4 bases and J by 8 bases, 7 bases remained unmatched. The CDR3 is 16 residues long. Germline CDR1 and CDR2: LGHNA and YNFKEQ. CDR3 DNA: TGTGCCAGCAGCCCGGGGGGACTAGCGGGAGTAGATGAGCAGTTCTTC. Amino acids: CASSPGGLAGVDEQFF.

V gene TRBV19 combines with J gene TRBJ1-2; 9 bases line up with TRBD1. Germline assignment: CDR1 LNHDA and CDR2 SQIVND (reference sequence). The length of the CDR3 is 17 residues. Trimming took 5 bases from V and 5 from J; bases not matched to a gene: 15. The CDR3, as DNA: TGTGCCAGTAGTTTGTCCTCTCGCGGGACAGGGTCATATGGCTACACCTTC. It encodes CASSLSSRGTGSYGYTF.

Here the CDR3 DNA reads TGCGCCAGCAGCCATAGACAGGGCGCTGAAAAACTGTTTTTT. Translated, it gives CASSHRQGAEKLFF. The rearrangement uses TRBV5-1 and TRBJ1-4; TRBD1 agrees at 7 bases. In germline, CDR1 is SGHRS, CDR2 YFSETQ. V shed 4 bases and J 7 bases; nucleotides not matched to a gene: 7. This CDR3 region has 14 residues.

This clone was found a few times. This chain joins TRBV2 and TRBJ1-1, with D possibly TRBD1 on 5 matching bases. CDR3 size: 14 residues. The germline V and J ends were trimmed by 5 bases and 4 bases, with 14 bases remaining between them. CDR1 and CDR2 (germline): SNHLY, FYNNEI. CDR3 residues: CASSKQGKATEAFF. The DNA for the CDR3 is TGTGCCAGCAGTAAGCAGGGCAAAGCCACTGAAGCTTTCTTT.

This CDR3 is CASSTGTGVLGDQPQHF. The CDR3 DNA reads as TGCGCCAGCAGCACCGGGACAGGGGTTCTGGGTGATCAGCCCCAGCATTTT. The V call is TRBV10-2, the J call TRBJ1-5; the match to TRBD1 covers 10 bases. Per germline, CDR1 WSHSY and CDR2 SAAADI. With V trimmed by 6 bases and J by 5 bases, 13 bases remained unmatched. This CDR3 region has 17 residues.

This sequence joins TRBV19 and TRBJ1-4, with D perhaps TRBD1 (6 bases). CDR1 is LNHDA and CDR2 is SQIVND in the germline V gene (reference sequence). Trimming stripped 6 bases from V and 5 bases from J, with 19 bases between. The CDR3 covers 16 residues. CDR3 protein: CASRLSLWQGNEKLFF. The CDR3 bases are TGTGCCAGTAGACTTTCCCTCTGGCAGGGGAATGAAAAACTGTTTTTT.

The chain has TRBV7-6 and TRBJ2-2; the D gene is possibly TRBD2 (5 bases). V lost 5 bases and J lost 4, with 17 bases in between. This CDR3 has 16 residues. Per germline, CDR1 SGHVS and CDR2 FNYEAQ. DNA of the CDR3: TGTGCCAGCAGCGTTCAAGCCCGGGGTGTCACCGGGGAGCTGTTTTTT. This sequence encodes CASSVQARGVTGELFF. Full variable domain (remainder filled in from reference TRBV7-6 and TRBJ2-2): GAGVSQSPRYKVTKRGQDVALRCDPISGHVSLYWYRQALGQGPEFLTYFNYEAQQDKSGLPNDRFSAERPEGSISTLTIQRTEQRDSAMYRCASSVQARGVTGELFFGEGSRLTVL.

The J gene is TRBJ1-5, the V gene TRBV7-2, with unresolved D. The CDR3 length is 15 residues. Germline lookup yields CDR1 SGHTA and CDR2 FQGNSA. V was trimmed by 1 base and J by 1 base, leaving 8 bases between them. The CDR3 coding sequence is TGTGCCAGCAGCTTAGAGGGAGGCAGCAATCAGCCCCAGCATTTT. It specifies CASSLEGGSNQPQHF.

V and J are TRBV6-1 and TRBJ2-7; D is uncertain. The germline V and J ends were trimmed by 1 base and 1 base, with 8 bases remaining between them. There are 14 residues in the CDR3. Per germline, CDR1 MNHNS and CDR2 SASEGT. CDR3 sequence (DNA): TGTGCCAGCAGTGAAGGGTGGGCTTCCTACGAGCAGTACTTC. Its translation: CASSEGWASYEQYF.

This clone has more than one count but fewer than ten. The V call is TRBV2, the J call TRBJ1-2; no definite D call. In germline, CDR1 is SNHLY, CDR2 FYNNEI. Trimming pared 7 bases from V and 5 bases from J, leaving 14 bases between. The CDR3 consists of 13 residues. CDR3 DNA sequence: TGTGCCAGCAAAATCGAATCCGTATATGGCTACACCTTC. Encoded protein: CASKIESVYGYTF.

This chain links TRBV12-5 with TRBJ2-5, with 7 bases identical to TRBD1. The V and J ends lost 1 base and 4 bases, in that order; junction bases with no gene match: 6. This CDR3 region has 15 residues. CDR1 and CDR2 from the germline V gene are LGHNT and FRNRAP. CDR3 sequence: CASGLGQGVSETQYF. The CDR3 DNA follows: TGTGCTAGTGGTTTGGGGCAGGGGGTGTCAGAGACCCAGTACTTC.

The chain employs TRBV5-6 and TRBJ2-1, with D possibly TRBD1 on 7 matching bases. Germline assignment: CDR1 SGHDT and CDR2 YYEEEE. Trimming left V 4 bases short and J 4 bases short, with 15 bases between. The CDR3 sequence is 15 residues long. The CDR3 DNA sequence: TGTGCCAGCAGCCCCAGGGGGGACCCTTACAATGAGCAGTTCTTC. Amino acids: CASSPRGDPYNEQFF. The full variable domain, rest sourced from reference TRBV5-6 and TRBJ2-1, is DAGVTQSPTHLIKTRGQQVTLRCSPKSGHDTVSWYQQALGQGPQFIFQYYEEEERQRGNFPDRFSGHQFPNYSSELNVNALLLGDSALYLCASSPRGDPYNEQFFGPGTRLTVL.

The chain's CDR3 is CASSESPGPYEQYF. The CDR3 nucleotides are TGCGCCAGCAGTGAGAGTCCGGGACCCTACGAGCAGTACTTC. V gene TRBV10-1 combines with J gene TRBJ2-7; D possibly uses TRBD1 or TRBD2 (5 bases each). CDR1 and CDR2 from the germline V gene are WNHNN and SYGVQD (reference sequence). V was shortened by 2 bases and J by 2 bases, with 10 bases between the two germline ends. This CDR3 is 14 amino acids long.

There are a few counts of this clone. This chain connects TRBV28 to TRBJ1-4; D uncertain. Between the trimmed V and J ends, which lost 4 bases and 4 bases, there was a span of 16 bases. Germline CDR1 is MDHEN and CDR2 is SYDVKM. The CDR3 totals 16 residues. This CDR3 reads CASSSDATIHNEKLFF. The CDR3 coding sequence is TGTGCCAGCAGTTCCGACGCTACGATACATAATGAAAAACTGTTTTTT.

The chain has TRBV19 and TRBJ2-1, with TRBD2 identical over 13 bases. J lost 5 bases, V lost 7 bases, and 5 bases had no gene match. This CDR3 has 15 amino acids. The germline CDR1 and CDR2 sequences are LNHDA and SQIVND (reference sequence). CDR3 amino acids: CASILGTSGDNEQFF. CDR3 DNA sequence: TGTGCCAGTATTCTCGGGACTAGCGGGGACAATGAGCAGTTCTTC.

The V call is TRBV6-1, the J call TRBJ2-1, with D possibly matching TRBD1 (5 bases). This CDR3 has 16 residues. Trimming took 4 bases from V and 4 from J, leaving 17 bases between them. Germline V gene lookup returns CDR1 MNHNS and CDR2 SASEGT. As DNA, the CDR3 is TGTGCCAGCAGTGTTTATAAGGGGCCAGGTTACAATGAGCAGTTCTTC. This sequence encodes CASSVYKGPGYNEQFF.

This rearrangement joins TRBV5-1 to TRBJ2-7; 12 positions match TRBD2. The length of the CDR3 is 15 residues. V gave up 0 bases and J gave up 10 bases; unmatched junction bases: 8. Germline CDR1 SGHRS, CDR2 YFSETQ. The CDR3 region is CASSLAQTSGSEQYF. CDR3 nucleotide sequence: TGCGCCAGCAGCTTGGCCCAGACTAGCGGGAGCGAACAGTACTTC.

For the CDR3, the DNA is TGCGCCAGCAGGTACTCCTTACAGGGCAGCGACGAGCAGTACTTC. Translated: CASRYSLQGSDEQYF. The chain couples TRBV5-1 to TRBJ2-7, with TRBD1 as a possible D gene (6 bases). Deletions cut 5 bases from V and 5 bases from J, with 20 bases between. The CDR3 runs 15 residues. Germline-derived CDR1 and CDR2 are SGHRS and YFSETQ.

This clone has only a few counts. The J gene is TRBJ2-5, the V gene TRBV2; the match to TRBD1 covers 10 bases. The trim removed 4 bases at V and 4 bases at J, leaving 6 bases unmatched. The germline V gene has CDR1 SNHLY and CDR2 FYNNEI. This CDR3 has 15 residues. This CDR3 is CASSGDRGATETQYF. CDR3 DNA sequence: TGTGCCAGCAGTGGGGACAGGGGCGCCACAGAGACCCAGTACTTC. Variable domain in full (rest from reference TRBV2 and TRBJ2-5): EPEVTQTPSHQVTQMGQEVILRCVPISNHLYFYWYRQILGQKVEFLVSFYNNEISEKSEIFDDQFSVERPDGSNFTLKIRSTKLEDSAMYFCASSGDRGATETQYFGPGTRLLVL.

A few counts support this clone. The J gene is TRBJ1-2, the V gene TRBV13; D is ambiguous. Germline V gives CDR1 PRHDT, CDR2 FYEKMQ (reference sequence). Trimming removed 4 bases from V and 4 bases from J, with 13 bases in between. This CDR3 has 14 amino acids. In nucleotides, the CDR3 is TGTGCCAGCAGCTCCCAGACCGGATTCTATGGCTACACCTTC. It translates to CASSSQTGFYGYTF.